This entry lists 3 T cell receptor beta chains sequenced from one sample in a study of T cells in localized non-small cell lung cancer. The protocol was immunoSEQ multiplex PCR, while the TCRdb copy is restricted to in-frame clones and leaves out a portion. The sample records fewer than 30,000 clones, roughly 90% being singletons. The sequences come from peripheral blood, collected before any cancer treatment. The receptor set was obtained from a woman aged 40 to 75 with stage I lung adenocarcinoma.

This rearrangement joins TRBV7-2 to TRBJ2-7; a weak D match, TRBD1 (5 bases). CDR3 length equals 12 residues. The V end was cut by 2 bases, the J end by 4 bases, with 6 bases between. Germline assignment: CDR1 SGHTA and CDR2 FQGNSA. As DNA, the CDR3 is TGTGCCAGCAGCTTACAGGGTTACGAGCAGTACTTC. Translating it yields CASSLQGYEQYF.

J is TRBJ2-7 and V is TRBV5-1, with 8 bases identical to TRBD1. This CDR3 has 14 residues. Unmatched junction bases numbered 8, after V lost 4 bases and J lost 5 bases. The germline V gene encodes CDR1 SGHRS and CDR2 YFSETQ. CDR3 DNA: TGCGCCAGCAGCAGGAGACAGGGGCCGGACGAGCAGTACTTC. Translating it yields CASSRRQGPDEQYF.

The J gene is TRBJ2-1, the V gene TRBV7-9; the D call may be TRBD1 or TRBD2 (5 bases each). Trimming left V 4 bases short and J 8 bases short, with 18 bases between. Germline CDR1 SEHNR, CDR2 FQNEAQ (reference sequence). The length of the CDR3 is 15 residues. CDR3 in DNA: TGTGCCAGCAGCTCTATTTCGGGGCCCTTCTATGAGCAGTTCTTC. It specifies CASSSISGPFYEQFF. The full variable domain, in which reference TRBV7-9 and TRBJ2-1 provide the parts outside the CDR3, is DTGVSQNPRHKITKRGQNVTFRCDPISEHNRLYWYRQTLGQGPEFLTYFQNEAQLEKSRLLSDRFSAERPKGSFSTLEIQRTEQGDSAMYLCASSSISGPFYEQFFGPGTRLTVL.